A selection of T cell receptor beta chains follows, all from one sample in a study of blood T cell repertoires in COVID-19. The protocol was immunoSEQ multiplex PCR, while the TCRdb copy is restricted to in-frame clones and leaves out a portion. The sample consists of some 80,000 clones, 86% of them appearing once. What was sequenced was peripheral blood. Receptors originate from a man over 45 with active or convalescent COVID-19. Both conserved end residues are part of each CDR3. The order of the fields is clone size, J gene, D gene, V gene, CDR3 DNA, CDR3 protein. A D gene is named only where the DNA matches it firmly. Only some rows state a clone size, as once, few, many or a class for expanded clones.

-	TRBJ2-3	TRBD2	TRBV10-3	TGTGCCATCAGCACTAGCGGGGGGGCAGATACGCAGTATTTT	CAISTSGGADTQYF
medium-sized	TRBJ2-1	-	TRBV7-9	TGTGCCAGCAGCCCCGAGAATGAGCAGTTCTTC	CASSPENEQFF
-	TRBJ2-2	TRBD2	TRBV5-4	TGTGCCAGCAGCTTGGTTGCGGGGGGCCGCACCGGGGAGCTGTTTTTT	CASSLVAGGRTGELFF
once	TRBJ1-5	TRBD1	TRBV5-1	TGCGCCAGCAGCCAGGGGGCGGAGGGCAATCAGCCCCAGCATTTT	CASSQGAEGNQPQHF
-	TRBJ1-5	TRBD1	TRBV27	TGTGCCAGCAGTCCGGGACAGGGGAAGAACAATCAGCCCCAGCATTTT	CASSPGQGKNNQPQHF
-	TRBJ1-6	TRBD1	TRBV28	TGTGCCAGCAAAACCGGGACAGGGGATAATTCACCCCTCCACTTT	CASKTGTGDNSPLHF
-	TRBJ2-7	TRBD1	TRBV28	TGTGCCAGCAGTCCCCAGACAGGGAACGAGCAGTACTTC	CASSPQTGNEQYF
-	TRBJ2-3	-	TRBV21-1	TGTGCCAGCAGCAAAGCGCTCGGGGGGCAGGGGACAGATACGCAGTATTTT	CASSKALGGQGTDTQYF
-	TRBJ2-3	TRBD2	TRBV6-5	TGTGCCAGCAGTTACGGTCTAGCGGGGTACACAGATACGCAGTATTTT	CASSYGLAGYTDTQYF
-	TRBJ2-1	TRBD1	TRBV15	TGTGCCACCAGCAGAGAAGGGACAGGGGGTTTTGATGAGCAGTTCTTC	CATSREGTGGFDEQFF
-	TRBJ2-4	TRBD1	TRBV5-5	TGTGCCAGCAGCGCCCGGACAGGGGGGCCGAACATTCAGTACTTC	CASSARTGGPNIQYF
-	TRBJ2-5	TRBD1	TRBV5-6	TGTGCCAGCAGCACCGGGACAGCAGAGACCCAGTACTTC	CASSTGTAETQYF
few	TRBJ1-1	-	TRBV10-1	TGCGCCAGCAGTGAGTCCTGGACTACTGAAGCTTTCTTT	CASSESWTTEAFF
once	TRBJ2-7	TRBD1	TRBV13	TGTGCCAGCAGCTTGGACAGGTTGCAGTACTTC	CASSLDRLQYF
-	TRBJ2-3	-	TRBV5-1	TGCGCCAGCACACTTGAGGGCAGGTCTGAGTATTTT	CASTLEGRSEYF
once	TRBJ1-5	-	TRBV6-5	TGTGCCAGCAAAGTGGAGCAGGGTAGCAATCAGCCCCAGCATTTT	CASKVEQGSNQPQHF
-	TRBJ2-2	TRBD2	TRBV5-6	TGTGCCAGCAGCCTGTGGGCTAGCGGGAACACCGGGGAGCTGTTTTTT	CASSLWASGNTGELFF
many	TRBJ2-4	-	TRBV3-1/TRBV3-2	TGTGCCAGCAGCGATGTTGACAGCCAACGGGACATTCAGTACTTC	CASSDVDSQRDIQYF
-	TRBJ1-4	-	TRBV6-5	TGTGCCAGCTCCCGTTTTGCAACTAATGAAAAACTGTTTTTT	CASSRFATNEKLFF
-	TRBJ1-3	TRBD1	TRBV19	TGTGCCAGTAGTAGCGCCCGACTAGGGACAGCCTCTGGAAACACCATATATTTT	CASSSARLGTASGNTIYF
-	TRBJ1-4	-	TRBV5-3	TGTGCCAGAAGCTTCTTAGAACCCCAAAAACTGTTTTTT	CARSFLEPQKLFF
-	TRBJ2-2	TRBD2	TRBV5-4	TGTGCCAGCAGCTTTGGCGGGGGTAACAACGGGGAGCTGTTTTTT	CASSFGGGNNGELFF
-	TRBJ1-2	TRBD1	TRBV28	TGTGCCAGCAGTTCGGGACAGGCCGCGGGAGGCTACACCTTC	CASSSGQAAGGYTF
-	TRBJ1-1	-	TRBV10-3	TGTGCCATCAGCCAGAACAGGGTGAACACTGAAGCTTTCTTT	CAISQNRVNTEAFF
-	TRBJ2-7	-	TRBV5-1	TGCGCCAGCAGCTTGGGAGGGTCCCCCTACGAGCAGTACTTC	CASSLGGSPYEQYF
-	TRBJ1-1	-	TRBV19	TGTGCCAGTAACCCTGACAGAAGGAACACTGAAGCTTTCTTT	CASNPDRRNTEAFF
-	TRBJ2-2	TRBD1	TRBV2	TGTGCCAGCAGCGTACAGGGGGCGCGAACCGGGGAGCTGTTTTTT	CASSVQGARTGELFF
-	TRBJ2-7	TRBD1	TRBV5-1	TGCGCCAGCAGCTTGGGACAGGGTCTCCACGAGCAGTACTTC	CASSLGQGLHEQYF
once	TRBJ2-3	TRBD1	TRBV3-1/TRBV3-2	TGTGCCAGCAGCCACAGACAGGGTGTTCAAGATACGCAGTATTTT	CASSHRQGVQDTQYF
few	TRBJ1-5	TRBD1	TRBV5-1	TGCGCCAGCAGCTTGGGGGACAGTAGCAATCAGCCCCAGCATTTT	CASSLGDSSNQPQHF
once	TRBJ2-5	-	TRBV2	TGTGCCAGCACACCCGGGGAGACCCAGTACTTC	CASTPGETQYF
once	TRBJ2-3	TRBD1	TRBV6-1	TGTGCCAGCAGTGATTTCGGGACAGGGGACCGCACAGATACGCAGTATTTT	CASSDFGTGDRTDTQYF
-	TRBJ1-4	TRBD1	TRBV6-5	TGTGCCAGCAGTTACTCGACGGGACAGGGTGACGAAAAACTGTTTTTT	CASSYSTGQGDEKLFF
-	TRBJ2-6	TRBD1	TRBV28	TGTGCCAGCACCCATCCCGAACAGGGGGACGGGGCCAACGTCCTGACTTTC	CASTHPEQGDGANVLTF
-	TRBJ2-5	TRBD2	TRBV4-3	TGCGCCAGCAGCGTAACAGGGGCTAGCGGGGGAGAGACCCAGTACTTC	CASSVTGASGGETQYF
few	TRBJ1-5	TRBD1	TRBV6-6	TGTGCCAGCAGCTCCCAGGGGGGTCAGCCCCAGCATTTT	CASSSQGGQPQHF
-	TRBJ1-4	TRBD1	TRBV2	TGTGCCAGCAGTCCCTCAGGACAGGGAAGAGAGGGGAGTGAAAAACTGTTTTTT	CASSPSGQGREGSEKLFF
-	TRBJ2-3	-	TRBV5-5	TGTGCCAGCAGCTTGGCCGGAACAGGAATCACAGATACGCAGTATTTT	CASSLAGTGITDTQYF
-	TRBJ2-4	TRBD1	TRBV27	TGTGCCAGCAGTTCACCGACAGGGGTACAGTACTTC	CASSSPTGVQYF
-	TRBJ2-3	-	TRBV7-2	TGTGCCAGCAACCGCGGGACGACTCAAGATACGCAGTATTTT	CASNRGTTQDTQYF
-	TRBJ2-3	TRBD1	TRBV28	TGTGCCAGCAGTTTAGAGGGGGCAACAGATACGCAGTATTTT	CASSLEGATDTQYF
-	TRBJ2-2	TRBD2	TRBV6-1	TGTGCCAGCAGTGCCCTAGCGGGGGGGCCTACGACCGGGGAGCTGTTTTTT	CASSALAGGPTTGELFF
-	TRBJ1-2	-	TRBV5-1	TGCGCCAGCAGCTTGGGACAGGTCGACTATGGCTACACCTTC	CASSLGQVDYGYTF
-	TRBJ2-3	TRBD2	TRBV2	TGTGCCAGCAGCCCGTCTTCGGGGGGGAGGACAGATACGCAGTATTTT	CASSPSSGGRTDTQYF
-	TRBJ2-3	TRBD1	TRBV27	TGTGCCAGCGGGGTTGGACAGGCCTACGGGGATACGCAGTATTTT	CASGVGQAYGDTQYF
-	TRBJ2-3	-	TRBV7-7	TGTGCCAGCAGCTTAGGCGTCGGGGGTGGGACAGATACGCAGTATTTT	CASSLGVGGGTDTQYF
-	TRBJ1-4	TRBD1	TRBV29-1	TGCAGCGTTGACCCCGGGACAGGGGCTGAAAAACTGTTTTTT	CSVDPGTGAEKLFF
-	TRBJ1-2	TRBD1	TRBV2	TGTGCCAGCAATCCCGGACAGGGGGTTGGTGACTATGGCTACACCTTC	CASNPGQGVGDYGYTF
-	TRBJ1-1	-	TRBV10-3	TGTGCCATCAGTGAGTCGACAGACTACACTGAAGCTTTCTTT	CAISESTDYTEAFF
-	TRBJ1-2	-	TRBV2	TGTGCCAGCACCGATAGAAATGGCTACACCTTC	CASTDRNGYTF
-	TRBJ2-5	TRBD1	TRBV28	TGTGCCAGCAGTTTGATGGCAGGGGGCTTTCTGGAGACCCAGTACTTC	CASSLMAGGFLETQYF
-	TRBJ1-1	TRBD1	TRBV28	TGTGCCAGCAGTTTAACACAGGGGGCTGAAGCTTTCTTT	CASSLTQGAEAFF
-	TRBJ2-7	TRBD2	TRBV10-3	TGTGCCATCAGACCCACCAGCGGGGGAGACGAGCAGTACTTC	CAIRPTSGGDEQYF
-	TRBJ1-2	-	TRBV19	TGTGCCAGTAGTATAACTCCGGGACTTGCTAACTATGGCTACACCTTC	CASSITPGLANYGYTF